These 8 T cell receptor beta chains were sequenced from one sample in a study of siplizumab effects on memory and regulatory T cells (dated by TCRdb to the late 2010s). Receptors were amplified or captured by the immunoSEQ multiplex PCR assay. TCRdb carries this immuneACCESS record with in-frame sequences only. Its versions omit some clonotypes, under half of them owing to an unresolved V gene in the studies checked, with the rest unexplained. This sample has roughly 25,000 clones in its table, and 80% to 90% of those were observed once. The ten largest clones represent 20% to 25% of the sample. The sequencing sample was made of memory CD4+ T cells sorted from blood. Read against the paper, the sample's cell subset or site label means: unstimulated CD4+ memory T cells. The receptors originated from a human donor in good health.

V usage is TRBV13 and J usage is TRBJ1-1; possibly TRBD1 for D (5 bases). Trimming removed 3 bases from V and 4 bases from J, with 9 bases in between. The CDR3 extends over 13 amino acids. Germline V gene lookup returns CDR1 PRHDT and CDR2 FYEKMQ (reference sequence). CDR3 sequence reads: CASSLRGFTEAFF. In DNA form, the CDR3 reads TGTGCCAGCAGCTTGCGGGGGTTCACTGAAGCTTTCTTT.

The chain has TRBV5-1 and TRBJ1-1; 7 bases line up with TRBD1. V dropped 5 bases and J dropped 1; count of bases not matched to a gene: 8. Germline-derived CDR1 and CDR2 are SGHRS and YFSETQ. The CDR3 is made up of 15 amino acids. CDR3 residues: CASSHSWDRNTEAFF. As DNA, the CDR3 is TGCGCCAGCAGTCACTCATGGGACAGGAACACTGAAGCTTTCTTT. Looking up the rest from reference TRBV5-1 and TRBJ1-1 gives the full variable domain: KAGVTQTPRYLIKTRGQQVTLSCSPISGHRSVSWYQQTPGQGLQFLFEYFSETQRNKGNFPGRFSGRQFSNSRSEMNVSTLELGDSALYLCASSHSWDRNTEAFFGQGTRLTVV.

This clone showed up just once. The chain links TRBV6-6 to TRBJ1-5, with 7 bases fitting TRBD1. V lost 5 bases and J lost 7; bases outside the gene matches: 8. This CDR3 is 14 amino acids long. CDR1 and CDR2 from the germline V gene are MNHNY and SVGAGI (reference sequence). This CDR3 reads CASSPYRGRQPQHF. The CDR3 DNA sequence: TGTGCCAGCAGTCCTTACAGGGGTAGGCAGCCCCAGCATTTT.

The genes are TRBV27 and TRBJ1-2, with 7 bases matching TRBD1. V was pared by 2 bases and J by 7 bases, with 7 bases of the junction left unmatched. Germline V gene lookup returns CDR1 MNHEY and CDR2 SMNVEV (reference sequence). The CDR3 loop spans 14 amino acids. Here the CDR3 DNA reads TGTGCCAGCAGTTTACCTGGGACAGATACTGGCTACACCTTC. Translated, it gives CASSLPGTDTGYTF.

CDR3 nucleotides: TGCGCCAGCAGCACGGGACAAACCTACAATGAGCAGTTCTTC. This translates into CASSTGQTYNEQFF. The chain employs TRBV5-1 and TRBJ2-1; D perhaps matches TRBD1 (6 bases). The V end lost 4 bases, the J end lost 2 bases, and 10 bases lay between the germline ends. The CDR3 totals 14 residues. CDR1 and CDR2 (germline): SGHRS, YFSETQ. The full variable domain, with the rest looked up from reference TRBV5-1 and TRBJ2-1, is KAGVTQTPRYLIKTRGQQVTLSCSPISGHRSVSWYQQTPGQGLQFLFEYFSETQRNKGNFPGRFSGRQFSNSRSEMNVSTLELGDSALYLCASSTGQTYNEQFFGPGTRLTVL.

The chain links TRBV5-1 to TRBJ2-7; 9 nucleotides align to TRBD2. Trimming removed 2 bases from V and 3 bases from J; junction bases left unmatched: 12. The germline gives CDR1 SGHRS, CDR2 YFSETQ. CDR3 length equals 17 residues. The CDR3 protein is CASSLRASGVLLYEQYF. The CDR3 DNA reads TGCGCCAGCAGCTTAAGGGCTAGCGGGGTCCTTCTCTACGAGCAGTACTTC.

This clone was seen only a few times. The chain links TRBV14 to TRBJ2-3; TRBD1 or TRBD2 may be the D gene (5 bases each). The CDR3 has 15 amino acids. V was clipped by 6 bases and J by 1 base, with 14 bases between them. The germline V gene encodes CDR1 SGHDN and CDR2 FVKESK. The CDR3 region has the DNA TGTGCCAGCAGACCTCCGGGACCCCGCACAGATACGCAGTATTTT. Protein: CASRPPGPRTDTQYF.

The CDR3 DNA reads TGTGCCAGAAGCCATACTAGCGGGAGGGCCGTAGAGCAGTACTTC. It encodes CARSHTSGRAVEQYF. The chain has TRBV5-3 and TRBJ2-7; TRBD2 matches at 13 bases. TRBV5-3 is known as an ORF, though its function is uncertain. The junction had 8 bases not matched to a gene; V was cut back by 4 bases and J by 7 bases. CDR3 size: 15 residues.